This TCR beta chain was sequenced in a study of low-dose radiotherapy and immunotherapy resistance in tumors. Study-level background: Radiation delivery to Cohort 1 consisted of 0.5 Gy per fraction every 2 weeks, summing to 6.5 Gy. On an every-two-weeks schedule, patients received intravenous nivolumab 240 mg, along with ipilimumab 1 mg/kg every six weeks. Every two weeks, the protocol called for intravenous cyclophosphamide at 200 mg/m2. It was given one day before each radiation and immunotherapy administration.

The germline V gene encodes CDR1 SGHRS and CDR2 YFSETQ. Trimming cost V 3 bases and J 5 bases; bases outside gene matches: 5. The length of the CDR3 is 15 residues. TRAV- and TRBV-specific primers, spanning alpha and beta chains, primed first-strand cDNA. The PCR that amplified TCRs ran for approximately 18 cycles, relying on a constant-region primer and a V-primer adapter. TCRdb redid the calling of the reads with MiXCR, one entry per CDR3 protein. The sample has 10,000 to 15,000 distinct CDR3 sequences, approximately 61% seen once; the top ten hold 6% to 8.5%. Donors, who were enrolled in a single-arm phase I dose-escalation trial, received nivolumab, ipilimumab, aspirin, low-dose cyclophosphamide and low-dose radiotherapy.

The chain recombines TRBV5-1 with TRBJ1-5, with 10 bases lining up with TRBD1. The receptor was isolated from a human donor with advanced metastatic prostate, ovarian, gallbladder or colorectal cancer (not recorded which). This table probably holds off-target reads from a library built for another chain. DNA for the CDR3: TGCGCCAGCAGCTGGACAGGGGGGAAGGATCAGCCCCAGCATTTT. Its protein product is CASSWTGGKDQPQHF.